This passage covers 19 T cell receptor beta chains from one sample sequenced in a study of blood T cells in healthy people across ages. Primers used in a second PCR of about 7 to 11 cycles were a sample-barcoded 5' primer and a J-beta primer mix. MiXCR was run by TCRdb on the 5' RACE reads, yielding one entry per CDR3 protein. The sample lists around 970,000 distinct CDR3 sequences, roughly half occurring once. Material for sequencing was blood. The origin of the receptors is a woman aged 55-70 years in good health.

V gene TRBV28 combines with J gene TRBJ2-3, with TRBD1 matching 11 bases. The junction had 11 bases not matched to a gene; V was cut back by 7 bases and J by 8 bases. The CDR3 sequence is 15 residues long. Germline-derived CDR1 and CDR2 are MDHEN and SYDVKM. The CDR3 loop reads CASTWTGGPELTQYF. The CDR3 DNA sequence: TGTGCCAGCACCTGGACAGGGGGCCCTGAGCTTACGCAGTATTTT.

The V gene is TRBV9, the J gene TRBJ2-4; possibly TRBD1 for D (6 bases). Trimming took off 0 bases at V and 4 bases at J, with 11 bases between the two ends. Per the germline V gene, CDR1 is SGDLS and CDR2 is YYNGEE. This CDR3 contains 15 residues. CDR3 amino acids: CASSVASQGKNIQYF. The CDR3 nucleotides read TGTGCCAGCAGCGTAGCGTCACAGGGTAAAAACATTCAGTACTTC. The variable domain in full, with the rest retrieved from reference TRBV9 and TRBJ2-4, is DSGVTQTPKHLITATGQRVTLRCSPRSGDLSVYWYQQSLDQGLQFLIQYYNGEERAKGNILERFSAQQFPDLHSELNLSSLELGDSALYFCASSVASQGKNIQYFGAGTRLSVL.

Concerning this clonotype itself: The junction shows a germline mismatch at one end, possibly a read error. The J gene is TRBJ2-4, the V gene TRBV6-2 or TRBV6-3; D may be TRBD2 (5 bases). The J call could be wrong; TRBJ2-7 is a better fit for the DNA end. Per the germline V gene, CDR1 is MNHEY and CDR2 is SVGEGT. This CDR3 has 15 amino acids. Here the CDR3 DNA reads TGTGCCGGCAGTTACGCCCTACTAGGCCCCTACGAGCAGTACTTC. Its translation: CAGSYALLGPYEQYF.

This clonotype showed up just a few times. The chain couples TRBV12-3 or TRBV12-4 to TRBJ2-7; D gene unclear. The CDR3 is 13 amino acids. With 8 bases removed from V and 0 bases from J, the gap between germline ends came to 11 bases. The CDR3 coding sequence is TGTGCCAGCGCTGGGGTTGGCTCCTACGAGCAGTACTTC. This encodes CASAGVGSYEQYF.

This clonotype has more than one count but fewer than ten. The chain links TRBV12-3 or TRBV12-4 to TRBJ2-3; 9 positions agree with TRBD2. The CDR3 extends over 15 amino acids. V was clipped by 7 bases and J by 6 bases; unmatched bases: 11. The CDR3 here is CASNSLAGVPDTQYF. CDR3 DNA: TGTGCCAGCAACTCTTTAGCGGGAGTCCCCGATACGCAGTATTTT.

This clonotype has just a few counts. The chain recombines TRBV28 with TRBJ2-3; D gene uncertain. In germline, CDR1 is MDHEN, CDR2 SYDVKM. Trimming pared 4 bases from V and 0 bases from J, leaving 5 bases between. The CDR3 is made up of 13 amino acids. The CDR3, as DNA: TGTGCCAGCAGTTACCAGAGCACAGATACGCAGTATTTT. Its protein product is CASSYQSTDTQYF. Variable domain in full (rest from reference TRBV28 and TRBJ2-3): DVKVTQSSRYLVKRTGEKVFLECVQDMDHENMFWYRQDPGLGLRLIYFSYDVKMKEKGDIPEGYSVSREKKERFSLILESASTNQTSMYLCASSYQSTDTQYFGPGTRLTVL.

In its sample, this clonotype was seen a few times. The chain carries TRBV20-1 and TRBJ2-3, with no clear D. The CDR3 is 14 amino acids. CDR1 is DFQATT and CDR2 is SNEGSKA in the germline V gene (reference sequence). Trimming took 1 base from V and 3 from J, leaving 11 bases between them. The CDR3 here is CSARVTEATDTQYF. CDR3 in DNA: TGCAGTGCTAGAGTCACAGAGGCGACAGATACGCAGTATTTT.

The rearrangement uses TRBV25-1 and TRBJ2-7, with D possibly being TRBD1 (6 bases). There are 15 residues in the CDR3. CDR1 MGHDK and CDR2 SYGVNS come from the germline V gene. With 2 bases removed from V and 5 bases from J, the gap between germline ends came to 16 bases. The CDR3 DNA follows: TGTGCCAGCAGTGAAGGTTACGACAGGTATAACGAGCAGTACTTC. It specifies CASSEGYDRYNEQYF.

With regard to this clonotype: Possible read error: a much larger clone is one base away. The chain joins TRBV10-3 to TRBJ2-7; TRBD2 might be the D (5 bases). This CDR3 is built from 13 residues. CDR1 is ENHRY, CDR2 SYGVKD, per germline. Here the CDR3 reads CSISRDNSYEQYF. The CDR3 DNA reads TGTTCCATCAGTCGGGATAACTCCTACGAGCAGTACTTC.

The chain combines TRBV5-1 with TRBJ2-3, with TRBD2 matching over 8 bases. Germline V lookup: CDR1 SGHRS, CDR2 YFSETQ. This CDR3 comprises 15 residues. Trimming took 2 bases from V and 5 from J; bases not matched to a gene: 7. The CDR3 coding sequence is TGCGCCAGCAGCTTTAGGGCGGGAGGAGTAGATACGCAGTATTTT. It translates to CASSFRAGGVDTQYF. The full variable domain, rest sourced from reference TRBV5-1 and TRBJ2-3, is KAGVTQTPRYLIKTRGQQVTLSCSPISGHRSVSWYQQTPGQGLQFLFEYFSETQRNKGNFPGRFSGRQFSNSRSEMNVSTLELGDSALYLCASSFRAGGVDTQYFGPGTRLTVL.

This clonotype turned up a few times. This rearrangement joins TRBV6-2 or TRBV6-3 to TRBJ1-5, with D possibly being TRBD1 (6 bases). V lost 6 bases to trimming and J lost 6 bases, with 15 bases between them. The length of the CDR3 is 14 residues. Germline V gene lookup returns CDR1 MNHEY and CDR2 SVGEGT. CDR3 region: CASRSGTLGQPQHF. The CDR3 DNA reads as TGTGCCAGCAGATCCGGGACATTGGGTCAGCCCCAGCATTTT.

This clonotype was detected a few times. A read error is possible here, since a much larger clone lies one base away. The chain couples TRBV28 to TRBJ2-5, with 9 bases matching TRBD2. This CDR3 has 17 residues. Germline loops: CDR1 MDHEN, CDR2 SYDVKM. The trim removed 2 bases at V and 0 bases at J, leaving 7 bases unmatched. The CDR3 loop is CASSLGLTSGDQETQYF. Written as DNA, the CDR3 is TGTGCCAGCAGTTTAGGTCTGACTAGCGGCGACCAAGAGACCCAGTACTTC.

The CDR3 bases are TGTGCCAGCAGCGCCAGTATTTTAACCCTCCACTTT. Protein sequence: CASSASILTLHF. The chain carries TRBV7-2 and TRBJ1-6; D ambiguous. Germline V lookup: CDR1 SGHTA, CDR2 FQGNSA. V shed 5 bases and J shed 14 bases, with 13 bases lying between them. The CDR3 length is 12 residues. The full variable domain, in which reference TRBV7-2 and TRBJ1-6 provide the parts outside the CDR3, is GAGVSQSPSNKVTEKGKDVELRCDPISGHTALYWYRQSLGQGLEFLIYFQGNSAPDKSGLPSDRFSAERTGGSVSTLTIQRTQQEDSAVYLCASSASILTLHFGNGTRLTVT.

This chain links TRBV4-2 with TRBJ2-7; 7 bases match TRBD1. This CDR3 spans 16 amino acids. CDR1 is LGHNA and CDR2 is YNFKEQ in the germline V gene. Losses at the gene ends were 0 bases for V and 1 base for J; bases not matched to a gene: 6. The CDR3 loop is CASSQEIGDRSYEQYF. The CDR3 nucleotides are TGTGCCAGCAGCCAAGAAATCGGGGACAGATCCTACGAGCAGTACTTC.

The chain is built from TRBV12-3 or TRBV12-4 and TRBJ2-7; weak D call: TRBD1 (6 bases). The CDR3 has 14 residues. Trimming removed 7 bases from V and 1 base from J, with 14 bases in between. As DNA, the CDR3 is TGTGCCAGCACCTGGGGGACATCTTCCTACGAGCAGTACTTC. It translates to CASTWGTSSYEQYF.

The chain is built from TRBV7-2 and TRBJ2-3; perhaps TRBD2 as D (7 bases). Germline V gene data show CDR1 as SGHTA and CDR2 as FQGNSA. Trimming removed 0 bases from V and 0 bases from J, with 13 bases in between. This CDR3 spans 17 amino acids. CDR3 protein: CASSLAGASGSTDTQYF. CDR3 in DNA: TGTGCCAGCAGCTTAGCGGGGGCTAGCGGTAGCACAGATACGCAGTATTTT.

The chain's CDR3 is CASSITGLRQAKNIQYF. The CDR3 coding sequence is TGTGCCAGCAGTATTACAGGTCTCAGGCAAGCCAAAAACATTCAGTACTTC. The chain combines TRBV28 with TRBJ2-4; TRBD1 might be the D (5 bases). Germline CDR1 and CDR2: MDHEN and SYDVKM. Between the trimmed V and J ends, which lost 5 bases and 0 bases, there was a span of 17 bases. This CDR3 comprises 17 residues.

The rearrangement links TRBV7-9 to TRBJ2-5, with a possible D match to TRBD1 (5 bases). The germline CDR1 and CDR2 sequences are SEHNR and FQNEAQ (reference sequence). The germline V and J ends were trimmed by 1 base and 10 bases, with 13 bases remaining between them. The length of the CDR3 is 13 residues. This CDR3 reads CASSLVHQGNQYF. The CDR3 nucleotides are TGTGCCAGCAGCTTAGTCCACCAGGGTAACCAGTACTTC.

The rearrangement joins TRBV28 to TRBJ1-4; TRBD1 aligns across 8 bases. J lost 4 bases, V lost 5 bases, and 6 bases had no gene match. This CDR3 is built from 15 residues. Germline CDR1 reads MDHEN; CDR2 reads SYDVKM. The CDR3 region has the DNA TGTGCCAGCAGTCGACCGGGACAGGATAATGAAAAACTGTTTTTT. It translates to CASSRPGQDNEKLFF.